This TCR beta chain comes out of a study of regulatory T cells in long-lasting Graves disease. Turning to the study itself: It was over 5 years of antithyroid drugs, with positive TSH receptor antibodies, that meant persistent Graves' disease.

Study-wide results and caveats: With some 2,800 shared public clonotypes, persistent patients exceeded new patients, who shared 966. Persistent Graves' disease cases displayed lower TCR diversity than newly diagnosed ones.

Remarks on this clonotype: What it binds is unknown.

CDR3 regions were amplified by Arm-PCR using iRepertoire HTBI primers to build TCR beta libraries. TCRdb fed the multiplex PCR reads into MiXCR, producing one record per CDR3 protein. The sample lists about 660,000 distinct CDR3 sequences, about 30% occurring once. Regarding time point: persistent/refractory GD, antithyroid drugs over 5 years with positive TRAb. RNA from PBMCs was the source of the TCR library. Into tubes containing EDTA, 8 to 9 milliliters of peripheral blood were drawn. Sequencing was performed on peripheral blood mononuclear cells (PBMCs), taken when the disease was refractory, from a patient treated with antithyroid drugs. The TCR originated in a female donor with Graves disease.

The CDR3 DNA reads as TGTGCCAGCAGCAAGACAGGGGTCGGGGTTTCCTATAATTCACCCCTCCACTTT. Protein product: CASSKTGVGVSYNSPLHF. V usage is TRBV27 and J usage is TRBJ1-6; 8 nucleotides agree with TRBD1. Trimming cost V 6 bases and J 1 base; bases outside gene matches: 11. The CDR3 consists of 18 residues. In germline, CDR1 is MNHEY, CDR2 SMNVEV (reference sequence).